This entry describes one T cell receptor beta chain. The PCR used 60 Vbeta and 13 Jbeta primers. TCRdb keeps only in-frame clones here, not all; method: immunoSEQ multiplex PCR. This sample has about 240,000 clones, with 75% to 85% found just once. This sample stems from a study of cytomegalovirus exposure and HLA in healthy donors. The germline CDR1 and CDR2 sequences are MNHEY and SVGAGI. The CDR3 runs to 14 residues. Between the trimmed V and J ends, which lost 6 bases and 2 bases, there was a span of 11 bases. This clonotype was obtained from a woman aged 60-70 years in good health and CMV-seropositive. The specimen sequenced was PBMCs. This chain joins TRBV6-5 and TRBJ1-5; D is perhaps TRBD1 (5 bases). The chain's CDR3 is CASSAGYGNQPQHF. The CDR3 DNA sequence: TGTGCCAGCAGCGCAGGGTATGGCAATCAGCCCCAGCATTTT.